In this sample, the clone carrying this T cell receptor (beta chain) is medium-sized. The sample originates from a study of spatial heterogeneity in lung cancer. Study in general: Sequencing consistently turned up more beta-chain sequences than alpha-chain sequences.

Time point specified: sample taken at primary tumor resection. TCRs were sequenced from unsorted whole RNA of tumor, nontumor lung or PBMC. The donors were approximately 65 patients with non-small cell lung cancer that was early-stage and untreated. TCRdb reprocessed the 5' RACE reads with MiXCR, giving one entry per CDR3 protein. The sample holds 5,500 to 8,000 distinct CDR3 sequences, roughly 5% seen once. The ends lost 2 bases at V and 4 bases at J; junction bases unmatched: 14. The V gene's germline CDR1 is ENHRY and CDR2 SYGVKD. CDR3 length: 18 amino acids. Sequencing was performed on normal lung tissue next to the tumor, taken at surgery. This receptor was obtained from a female donor with early-stage non-small cell lung cancer. This chain connects TRBV10-3 to TRBJ2-3; 8 bases line up with TRBD1. This CDR3 is CAISEKALTNRGADTQYF. CDR3 DNA: TGTGCCATCAGTGAGAAGGCGTTAACTAACAGGGGGGCAGATACGCAGTATTTT.